These T cell receptor beta chains were read from a single sample in a study of T cells in Graves' hyperthyroidism and ophthalmopathy. TCRdb passed the multiplex PCR reads through MiXCR, listing each CDR3 protein once. The data contain 400,000 to 550,000 distinct CDR3 sequences, approximately 25% of them seen just once; the ten biggest clones take up around 11%. Sequenced material: blood. The source of these receptors is a woman in her 30s with Graves' ophthalmopathy. CDR3s include the opening cysteine and the closing phenylalanine or tryptophan. D genes are given only for firm matches. Size is stated for part of the rows, as once, few or many counts, or as a class when the clone is expanded.

clone size: many; J gene: TRBJ2-2; D gene: -; V gene: TRBV29-1; CDR3 DNA: TGCAGCGTTGAATCGGACCCGAACACCGGGGAGCTGTTTTTT; CDR3 protein: CSVESDPNTGELFF
clone size: -; J gene: TRBJ1-1; D gene: -; V gene: TRBV27; CDR3 DNA: TGTGCCAGCAGTCAACAGGGAGGTGAAGCTTTCTTT; CDR3 protein: CASSQQGGEAFF
clone size: many; J gene: TRBJ2-2; D gene: -; V gene: TRBV20-1; CDR3 DNA: TGCAGTACACCCAGGGCCGCGCCCGGGGAGCTGTTTTTT; CDR3 protein: CSTPRAAPGELFF
clone size: many; J gene: TRBJ1-1; D gene: TRBD1; V gene: TRBV6-1; CDR3 DNA: TGTGCCAGCACTAGTCGACAGGGGAGCACTGGAGCTTTCTTT; CDR3 protein: CASTSRQGSTGAFF
clone size: many; J gene: TRBJ1-2; D gene: TRBD1; V gene: TRBV19; CDR3 DNA: TGTGCCAGTAGTCTGAAGACAGGGAACTATGGCTACACCTTC; CDR3 protein: CASSLKTGNYGYTF
clone size: many; J gene: TRBJ2-5; D gene: TRBD2; V gene: TRBV6-5; CDR3 DNA: TGTGCCAGCAGTTACAACGCGGGGGGGGCGGAAGAGACCCAGTACTTC; CDR3 protein: CASSYNAGGAEETQYF
clone size: few; J gene: TRBJ2-7; D gene: -; V gene: TRBV5-1; CDR3 DNA: TGCGCCAGCAGCTTGGACAGGCCCGAGGGCGAGCAGTACTTC; CDR3 protein: CASSLDRPEGEQYF
clone size: many; J gene: TRBJ2-7; D gene: TRBD2; V gene: TRBV6-2/TRBV6-3; CDR3 DNA: TGTGCCAGCAGTTACGACCTAGCGGGGGGAGAGCAGTACTTC; CDR3 protein: CASSYDLAGGEQYF
clone size: many; J gene: TRBJ1-2; D gene: TRBD1; V gene: TRBV24-1; CDR3 DNA: TGTGCCACCAGTGACCCGCACCCGACAGGGAACTATGGCTACACCTTC; CDR3 protein: CATSDPHPTGNYGYTF
clone size: -; J gene: TRBJ1-2; D gene: -; V gene: TRBV24-1; CDR3 DNA: TGTGCCACCAGTGATTCCAAGGGAAACTATGGCTACACCTTC; CDR3 protein: CATSDSKGNYGYTF
clone size: many; J gene: TRBJ1-1; D gene: -; V gene: TRBV12-3/TRBV12-4; CDR3 DNA: TGTGCCAGCAGTACTAGAGGGTTTGACATAACTGAAGCTTTCTTT; CDR3 protein: CASSTRGFDITEAFF
clone size: many; J gene: TRBJ2-5; D gene: -; V gene: TRBV7-3; CDR3 DNA: TGTGCCAGCAGCTTACAGGGGGGGTTTAAGGGAGAGACCCAGTACTTC; CDR3 protein: CASSLQGGFKGETQYF
clone size: -; J gene: TRBJ2-7; D gene: TRBD2; V gene: TRBV28; CDR3 DNA: TGTGCCAGCAGGACCGCTCAACTAGCGGGAGGCTACGAGCAGTACTTC; CDR3 protein: CASRTAQLAGGYEQYF
clone size: few; J gene: TRBJ2-7; D gene: -; V gene: TRBV3-1; CDR3 DNA: TGTGCCAGCAGCCAAGATGAGGGCAGGGGCTACGAGCAGTACTTC; CDR3 protein: CASSQDEGRGYEQYF
clone size: many; J gene: TRBJ2-7; D gene: TRBD1; V gene: TRBV19; CDR3 DNA: TGTGCCAGTAGTATCATGTTGGGACAGGGGAACTACGAGCAGTACTTC; CDR3 protein: CASSIMLGQGNYEQYF
clone size: few; J gene: TRBJ1-1; D gene: -; V gene: TRBV27; CDR3 DNA: TGTGCCAGCAGTTTGTTAAGGGCCCAGGGCACTGAAGCTTTCTTT; CDR3 protein: CASSLLRAQGTEAFF
clone size: many; J gene: TRBJ2-2; D gene: -; V gene: TRBV19; CDR3 DNA: TGTGCCAGTAGTAGCCCGGCGGGGCGGAACACCGGGGAGCTGTTTTTT; CDR3 protein: CASSSPAGRNTGELFF